This T cell receptor (beta chain) was found in a study of T cell repertoires in cytomegalovirus infection. Study as a whole: Recently described HLA-C-restricted plus well-studied HLA-B-restricted CMV epitopes were used. The public TCR beta signatures pointed to both CMV infection and matching HLA type. Overall study findings and caveats: Clonotype analysis showed dominance of the ex vivo response by HLA-C-restricted CMV-specific TCR beta clonotypes. Identification of carriers of CMV plus the relevant HLA was performed using cumulative public TCR beta family frequency.

Concerning this clonotype itself: Its antigen is still unknown.

MiXCR, applied by TCRdb to the reads, yields one record per CDR3 protein. The sample yields about 700,000 distinct CDR3 sequences, 30% to 35% seen once. The receptor's source is a human donor in good health (CMV status not recorded). Some clones in this sample may be carry-over from other donors' samples. Sequencing was performed on cultured PBMCs, taken from culture after CMV antigen stimulation.

The DNA for the CDR3 is TGTGCCAGTAGTATTGGCAGGGGGGTCGGGGAGCTGTTTTTT. Translated, it gives CASSIGRGVGELFF. V is TRBV19 and J is TRBJ2-2, with TRBD1 as a possible D gene (7 bases). From germline, CDR1 is LNHDA and CDR2 SQIVND (reference sequence). Trimming took 3 bases from V and 7 from J, leaving 12 bases between them. The CDR3 spans 14 residues.